The source of this TCR beta chain is a study of T cell responses to AZD1222 COVID-19 vaccine. In the study overall: Second-dose intervals near 4 or 12 weeks were combined. Study-level points and caveats: Donors, mostly white British, included more females; clonal diversity was possibly underestimated. Reportedly, close to half of spike-specific TCRs are directed against unmutated variant regions.

From germline, CDR1 is SEHNR and CDR2 FQNEAQ (reference sequence). The V end was cut by 0 bases, the J end by 2 bases, with 7 bases between. The CDR3 has 14 residues. Only in-frame clones appear in the TCRdb table, and some are missing; sequencing was by immunoSEQ multiplex PCR. This table holds about 110,000 clones, 90% found once. Turning to this clone: Antigen unknown.

The chain couples TRBV7-9 to TRBJ2-5; D is uncertain. The origin of this receptor is an adult in good health. The sequenced sample was peripheral blood, obtained on day 0 of AZD1222 vaccination. The CDR3 sequence is CASSLARSQETQYF. The DNA for the CDR3 is TGTGCCAGCAGCTTAGCCAGGAGTCAAGAGACCCAGTACTTC.